What follows are 22 T cell receptor beta chains derived from one specimen sequenced in a study of shared clonotypes between healthy human individuals (dated by TCRdb to 2020 to 2022). Libraries were constructed by the immunoSEQ multiplex PCR assay. What TCRdb holds here is the immuneACCESS table cut down to in-frame rearrangements. Part of the clones is not present; checked against another copy, under half of the missing clones reflect an unresolved V gene, and the others are unexplained. This sample comprises about half a million clones, 65% to 85% of them detected only once. The ten biggest clones cover roughly 13% of the sample. The sample taken for sequencing was PBMCs. These receptors all stem from a woman between 40 and 55 years old in good health. Some clones in this sample may be carry-over from other donors' samples.

This rearrangement joins TRBV6-1 to TRBJ2-7; 7 positions match TRBD2. This CDR3 region has 15 residues. The junction had 9 bases not matched to a gene; V was cut back by 4 bases and J by 3 bases. CDR1 and CDR2 (germline): MNHNS, SASEGT. The CDR3, as DNA: TGTGCCAGCAGTGCTTTTGGGGGGGAGGGCTACGAGCAGTACTTC. It encodes CASSAFGGEGYEQYF.

The chain is built from TRBV6-1 and TRBJ2-1; D not certain. V was clipped by 2 bases and J by 3 bases, with 17 bases between them. There are 17 residues in the CDR3. Germline V gene lookup returns CDR1 MNHNS and CDR2 SASEGT. Here the CDR3 reads CASSEMPAEMGYNEQFF. As DNA, the CDR3 is TGTGCCAGCAGTGAAATGCCGGCAGAGATGGGCTACAATGAGCAGTTCTTC.

The rearrangement joins TRBV7-3 to TRBJ2-7, with unresolved D. V lost 5 bases, J lost 6 bases, and 14 bases lay in between. In germline, CDR1 is SGHTA, CDR2 FQGTGA. The CDR3 has 13 amino acids. The CDR3 loop is CASSVTLWSEQYF. In DNA, the CDR3 is TGTGCCAGCAGCGTGACCCTCTGGAGCGAGCAGTACTTC.

The V and J genes are TRBV5-1 and TRBJ1-1; D is perhaps TRBD1 (6 bases). Germline V CDR1 and CDR2: SGHRS, YFSETQ. The V end lost 0 bases, the J end lost 0 bases, and 12 bases lay between the germline ends. The CDR3 sequence is 16 residues long. Written as DNA, the CDR3 is TGCGCCAGCAGCTTGGTAGCGGGGACATTGAACACTGAAGCTTTCTTT. It codes for CASSLVAGTLNTEAFF.

The chain is built from TRBV6-1 and TRBJ2-4; a weak D match, TRBD2 (6 bases). Germline V gene sequence: CDR1 MNHNS, CDR2 SASEGT. V was clipped by 2 bases and J by 4 bases, with 12 bases between them. The CDR3 consists of 15 residues. DNA for the CDR3: TGTGCCAGCAGTGAAACCGGGACTCTAAAAAACATTCAGTACTTC. It specifies CASSETGTLKNIQYF.

This sequence joins TRBV28 and TRBJ1-2, with no clear D. The CDR3 contains 12 residues. Germline V gene lookup returns CDR1 MDHEN and CDR2 SYDVKM. V lost 8 bases, J lost 5 bases, and 12 bases lay in between. For the CDR3, the DNA is TGTGCCAGCGGGGTCCCGGGGTATGGCTACACCTTC. Translation: CASGVPGYGYTF.

The chain uses TRBV4-1 and TRBJ2-1, with D unclear. The CDR3 runs 12 residues. Germline V CDR1 and CDR2: MGHRA, YSYEKL. V lost 2 bases, J lost 5 bases, and 4 bases lay in between. In nucleotides, the CDR3 is TGCGCCAGCAGCCAAATTAACAATGAGCAGTTCTTC. This gives the protein CASSQINNEQFF.

The CDR3 sequence is CASRQALAWGTGELFF. CDR3 DNA: TGTGCCAGCAGACAGGCCCTAGCCTGGGGAACCGGGGAGCTGTTTTTT. The chain couples TRBV7-2 to TRBJ2-2; the D gene could be TRBD1 or TRBD2 (5 bases each). The CDR3 sequence is 16 residues long. Germline V gene lookup returns CDR1 SGHTA and CDR2 FQGNSA. Trimming shortened V by 6 bases and J by 5 bases, and 19 bases separated the two germline ends.

To note about this clone: The sample carries other DNA sequences with the same CDR3. The rearrangement links TRBV5-1 to TRBJ2-1; 12 nucleotides agree with TRBD2. Germline loops: CDR1 SGHRS, CDR2 YFSETQ. The length of the CDR3 is 15 residues. With V trimmed by 0 bases and J by 8 bases, 3 bases remained unmatched. Here the CDR3 reads CASSLGLAGVDEQFF. CDR3 coding DNA: TGCGCCAGCAGCTTGGGACTAGCGGGGGTGGATGAGCAGTTCTTC.

As regards this clone: A far more abundant clone sits one base away, making this likely a read error. Within the sample, other DNA sequences also encode this same CDR3. The J gene is TRBJ1-5, the V gene TRBV27; D is unresolved. CDR3 size: 15 residues. The germline CDR1 and CDR2 sequences are MNHEY and SMNVEV (reference sequence). Trimming cost V 6 bases and J 2 bases, with 14 bases left between them. In DNA, the CDR3 is TGTGCCAGCAGATCCCGAGGTGTAGGCAATCAGCCCCAGCATTTT. It codes for CASRSRGVGNQPQHF.

As regards this clone: A read error is the likely source, as a far larger clone sits one nucleotide away. The chain employs TRBV15 and TRBJ2-1; no clear D. CDR1 LNHNV and CDR2 YYDKDF come from the germline V gene (reference sequence). The CDR3 totals 15 residues. The CDR3 nucleotides are TGTGTCACCAGCAGAGATTTTCCGCGGCACAATGAGCAGTTCTTC. It specifies CVTSRDFPRHNEQFF.

The rearrangement links TRBV7-2 to TRBJ2-7; D is unclear. This CDR3 is 13 amino acids long. CDR1 SGHTA and CDR2 FQGNSA come from the germline V gene. The V gene lost 7 bases and the J gene lost 0 bases, with 10 bases spanning the gap. The CDR3 reads CASNRFASYEQYF. The CDR3 region has the DNA TGTGCCAGCAACCGCTTTGCCTCCTACGAGCAGTACTTC.

Regarding this clone: The junction shows a germline mismatch at one end, possibly a read error. V gene TRBV28 combines with J gene TRBJ1-1; a weak D match, TRBD1 (6 bases). Germline V gene data show CDR1 as MDHEN and CDR2 as SYDVKM. This CDR3 spans 14 amino acids. The CDR3 loop is CASRTTGMNTEAFF. CDR3 DNA sequence: TGTGCCAGCAGGACAACAGGGATGAATACTGAAGCTTTCTTT.

The chain recombines TRBV5-1 with TRBJ2-7; TRBD2 is a possible D gene (6 bases). The germline V gene has CDR1 SGHRS and CDR2 YFSETQ. The CDR3 is made up of 15 amino acids. Trimming removed 4 bases from V and 3 bases from J, with 17 bases in between. CDR3 in DNA: TGCGCCAGCAGCATGGGGGGTGGAGGTTTCTACGAGCAGTACTTC. Translation: CASSMGGGGFYEQYF. Filled out from reference TRBV5-1 and TRBJ2-7, the complete variable domain reads KAGVTQTPRYLIKTRGQQVTLSCSPISGHRSVSWYQQTPGQGLQFLFEYFSETQRNKGNFPGRFSGRQFSNSRSEMNVSTLELGDSALYLCASSMGGGGFYEQYFGPGTRLTVT.

The V and J genes are TRBV29-1 and TRBJ2-7; perhaps TRBD1 as D (5 bases). V lost 5 bases and J 6 bases, leaving 11 bases between the germline ends. Per the germline V gene, CDR1 is SQVTM and CDR2 is ANQGSEA. The CDR3 has 11 residues. CDR3 amino acids: CSVWIGVEQYF. DNA for the CDR3: TGCAGCGTTTGGATAGGGGTCGAGCAGTACTTC.

This clone was recorded only once. The genes are TRBV4-2 and TRBJ1-2; no clear D. CDR1 LGHNA and CDR2 YNFKEQ come from the germline V gene. The V end was cut by 1 base, the J end by 0 bases, with 12 bases between. The CDR3 contains 16 residues. CDR3: CASSQVVGGANYGYTF. The CDR3 region has the DNA TGTGCCAGCAGCCAAGTTGTTGGTGGAGCTAACTATGGCTACACCTTC.

The chain carries TRBV18 and TRBJ1-4; 7 nucleotides align to TRBD1. V gave up 4 bases and J gave up 5 bases; unmatched junction bases: 7. This CDR3 has 15 residues. Germline V gene sequence: CDR1 KGHSH, CDR2 LQKENI. The CDR3 nucleotides are TGTGCCAGCTCACGCCAACAGGGACAGAATGAAAAACTGTTTTTT. Residues: CASSRQQGQNEKLFF.

Details on this clone: This likely stems from a read error, as it lies one base from a far larger clone. The genes are TRBV10-3 and TRBJ2-2, with TRBD2 matching 7 bases. Germline V gives CDR1 ENHRY, CDR2 SYGVKD. With V trimmed by 4 bases and J by 2 bases, 7 bases remained unmatched. The CDR3 totals 16 residues. In DNA form, the CDR3 reads TGTGCCATCAGTGTCTCCGGGACTATTAACACCGGGGAGCTGTTTTTT. Its translation: CAISVSGTINTGELFF.

This chain uses TRBV19 with TRBJ1-1, with TRBD1 matching 12 bases. The CDR3 is 18 amino acids. Germline lookup yields CDR1 LNHDA and CDR2 SQIVND (reference sequence). V lost 1 base to trimming and J lost 6 bases; unmatched junction nucleotides: 12. CDR3: CASSIGWGTGGVSPEAFF. The CDR3 DNA reads TGTGCCAGTAGTATAGGGTGGGGGACAGGGGGCGTGAGCCCTGAAGCTTTCTTT.

J is TRBJ2-3 and V is TRBV15; D gene unclear. Trimming left V 0 bases short and J 1 base short, with 2 bases between. Germline-derived CDR1 and CDR2 are LNHNV and YYDKDF (reference sequence). There are 13 residues in the CDR3. The CDR3 spells CATSRDRTDTQYF. The CDR3 coding sequence is TGTGCCACCAGCAGAGATCGCACAGATACGCAGTATTTT.

V and J are TRBV7-2 and TRBJ2-1, with 11 nucleotides matching TRBD2. CDR3 size: 16 residues. CDR1 is SGHTA, CDR2 FQGNSA, per germline. V gave up 5 bases and J gave up 8 bases; unmatched junction bases: 11. CDR3 bases: TGTGCCAGCAGCGCAAACCTAGCGGGAGGTGTCGATGAGCAGTTCTTC. It specifies CASSANLAGGVDEQFF.

V usage is TRBV5-6 and J usage is TRBJ1-2; no definite D call. Germline V CDR1 and CDR2: SGHDT, YYEEEE. Trimming stripped 1 base from V and 8 bases from J, with 6 bases between. The CDR3 is made up of 11 amino acids. CDR3 loop: CASSLYGGYTF. The CDR3 DNA reads TGTGCCAGCAGCTTGTATGGCGGCTACACCTTC. Complete variable domain (other parts from reference TRBV5-6 and TRBJ1-2): DAGVTQSPTHLIKTRGQQVTLRCSPKSGHDTVSWYQQALGQGPQFIFQYYEEEERQRGNFPDRFSGHQFPNYSSELNVNALLLGDSALYLCASSLYGGYTFGSGTRLTVV.